Below, 23 T cell receptor beta chains from the same sample are listed, as sequenced in a study of PD-L1 blockade in urothelial cancer. The method was immunoSEQ multiplex PCR; TCRdb's version includes in-frame clones alone and lacks a portion of them. Among tens of thousands of clones listed, roughly 87% were seen once. Specimen: PBMCs, collected around atezolizumab (anti-PD-L1) treatment. All receptors come from a man in his 60s with urothelial cancer.

The rearrangement joins TRBV11-2 to TRBJ1-1; the match to TRBD1 covers 7 bases. This CDR3 is 15 amino acids long. Losses at the gene ends were 3 bases for V and 3 bases for J; bases not matched to a gene: 7. Germline CDR1 reads SGHAT; CDR2 reads FQNNGV. The CDR3 nucleotides are TGTGCCAGCAGCTTCTCGACAGGGAGAGACACTGAAGCTTTCTTT. The encoded protein is CASSFSTGRDTEAFF.

This chain links TRBV9 with TRBJ2-2; 9 bases match TRBD1. Trimming removed 0 bases from V and 5 bases from J; junction bases left unmatched: 8. Germline values: CDR1 SGDLS, CDR2 YYNGEE. The CDR3 runs to 17 residues. DNA for the CDR3: TGTGCCAGCAGCGTAGCCCGTTGGACAGGGGATACCGGGGAGCTGTTTTTT. Amino acids: CASSVARWTGDTGELFF.

V usage is TRBV6-1 and J usage is TRBJ1-2, with TRBD1 matching 7 bases. Germline CDR1 and CDR2: MNHNS and SASEGT. CDR3 length: 12 amino acids. Unmatched junction bases numbered 5, after V lost 8 bases and J lost 5 bases. CDR3 residues: CASQGTEYGYTF. CDR3 nucleotides: TGTGCCAGCCAAGGGACAGAATATGGCTACACCTTC.

The rearrangement uses TRBV10-2 and TRBJ2-1; TRBD2 matches 7 bases. V shed 2 bases and J 2 bases; nucleotides not matched to a gene: 3. The CDR3 is made up of 15 amino acids. The germline V gene has CDR1 WSHSY and CDR2 SAAADI. CDR3 DNA sequence: TGCGCCAGCAGTGAGCTAGCGGACCCCTACAATGAGCAGTTCTTC. Its protein is CASSELADPYNEQFF.

The rearrangement joins TRBV18 to TRBJ2-7; 7 nucleotides match TRBD1. V trimming: 3 bases; J trimming: 2 bases; junction bases outside the gene matches: 10. CDR1 is KGHSH and CDR2 is LQKENI in the germline V gene. The CDR3 spans 16 residues. The CDR3 sequence is CASSPKTGTDTYEQYF. The CDR3 region has the DNA TGTGCCAGCTCACCTAAAACCGGGACAGATACCTACGAGCAGTACTTC.

V gene TRBV28 combines with J gene TRBJ1-6; 8 bases fit TRBD1. J gave up 7 bases and V 6 bases, and 8 bases lay outside the gene matches. The CDR3 extends over 15 amino acids. The V gene's germline CDR1 is MDHEN and CDR2 SYDVKM. The CDR3 protein is CASRRTGWVNSPLHF. The CDR3 region has the DNA TGTGCCAGCAGGCGGACAGGGTGGGTAAATTCACCCCTCCACTTT.

This clone was detected a few times. The chain combines TRBV9 with TRBJ1-6; D not resolved. This CDR3 comprises 15 residues. V was trimmed by 1 base and J by 8 bases, leaving 13 bases between them. Looked up from germline, CDR1 is SGDLS and CDR2 is YYNGEE. CDR3 sequence (DNA): TGTGCCAGCAGCGTAAGATCTGGGAGCGATTCACCCCTCCACTTT. It encodes CASSVRSGSDSPLHF.

This chain uses TRBV7-8 with TRBJ1-2; D gene uncertain. This CDR3 comprises 12 residues. Germline CDR1 SGHVS, CDR2 FQNEAQ. Trimming removed 3 bases at V and 8 bases at J, with 10 bases between. The CDR3 protein is CASSLVGGGYTF. The DNA of the CDR3 is TGTGCCAGCAGCTTGGTAGGCGGAGGCTACACCTTC. Drawing the rest from reference TRBV7-8 and TRBJ1-2, the complete variable domain is GAGVSQSPRYKVAKRGQDVALRCDPISGHVSLFWYQQALGQGPEFLTYFQNEAQLDKSGLPSDRFFAERPEGSVSTLKIQRTQQEDSAVYLCASSLVGGGYTFGSGTRLTVV.

J is TRBJ2-5 and V is TRBV11-2; the match to TRBD1 covers 8 bases. The ends lost 5 bases at V and 6 bases at J; junction bases unmatched: 11. The CDR3 spans 15 residues. Germline assignment: CDR1 SGHAT and CDR2 FQNNGV. The CDR3 loop is CASSQGQDPWKTQYF. CDR3 DNA: TGTGCCAGCAGCCAGGGACAGGACCCCTGGAAGACCCAGTACTTC.

This chain connects TRBV7-2 to TRBJ2-7; maybe TRBD2 (5 bases). V was clipped by 3 bases and J by 0 bases, with 9 bases between them. The CDR3 covers 14 residues. The germline V gene has CDR1 SGHTA and CDR2 FQGNSA. The CDR3 loop is CASSFSRDSYEQYF. Here the CDR3 DNA reads TGTGCCAGCAGCTTCAGCCGGGACTCCTACGAGCAGTACTTC.

The gene calls are TRBV11-2 and TRBJ1-4; D remains unclear. The CDR3 totals 14 residues. Germline-derived CDR1 and CDR2 are SGHAT and FQNNGV. V shed 0 bases and J shed 6 bases, with 8 bases lying between them. The DNA of the CDR3 is TGTGCCAGCAGCTTAGAGGGGAGGGATGAAAAACTGTTTTTT. Residues: CASSLEGRDEKLFF.

This chain links TRBV6-5 with TRBJ2-3; 10 bases match TRBD2. The CDR3 length is 16 residues. Germline V gene sequence: CDR1 MNHEY, CDR2 SVGAGI. The J segment lost 5 bases and the V segment lost 2 bases, leaving 7 bases of the junction unmatched. The CDR3 nucleotides are TGTGCCAGCAGTTACACTTTAGCGGGGGGTGGAGATACGCAGTATTTT. Translated, it gives CASSYTLAGGGDTQYF.

The chain couples TRBV18 to TRBJ1-1, with D unresolved. CDR1 and CDR2 (germline): KGHSH, LQKENI. The V end was cut by 6 bases, the J end by 1 base, with 15 bases between. The CDR3 is made up of 15 amino acids. Here the CDR3 DNA reads TGTGCCAGCTCGGTCAGCCCGGGGAAGAACACTGAAGCTTTCTTT. It yields the protein CASSVSPGKNTEAFF.

The chain combines TRBV5-1 with TRBJ1-1; TRBD1 matches at 7 bases. Germline V gives CDR1 SGHRS, CDR2 YFSETQ. Unmatched junction bases numbered 5, after V lost 4 bases and J lost 2 bases. There are 14 residues in the CDR3. The CDR3 reads CASSQGTVNTEAFF. The CDR3 region has the DNA TGCGCCAGCAGCCAGGGGACAGTTAACACTGAAGCTTTCTTT.

The V and J genes are TRBV20-1 and TRBJ2-3; D might be TRBD2 (5 bases). This CDR3 is 11 amino acids long. V lost 8 bases to trimming and J lost 5 bases, with 11 bases between them. Per the germline V gene, CDR1 is DFQATT and CDR2 is SNEGSKA (reference sequence). The CDR3 protein is CSWAGLDTQYF. In nucleotides, the CDR3 is TGCAGTTGGGCGGGTCTAGATACGCAGTATTTT.

The gene calls are TRBV5-6 and TRBJ1-5; 8 bases align to TRBD1. The junction had 6 bases not matched to a gene; V was cut back by 4 bases and J by 0 bases. The CDR3 is 16 amino acids. CDR1 is SGHDT, CDR2 YYEEEE, per germline. The CDR3 DNA reads TGTGCCAGCAGCCGTAGGACAGGGAATAGCAATCAGCCCCAGCATTTT. Its protein product is CASSRRTGNSNQPQHF.

V usage is TRBV5-1 and J usage is TRBJ1-2, with D possibly being TRBD1 (5 bases). Trimming shortened V by 4 bases and J by 4 bases, and 14 bases separated the two germline ends. The CDR3 has 14 amino acids. Germline V gives CDR1 SGHRS, CDR2 YFSETQ. The CDR3 DNA follows: TGCGCCAGCAGCGCCGAGCGGGGGAGCTATGGCTACACCTTC. Its protein is CASSAERGSYGYTF.

The rearrangement links TRBV6-5 to TRBJ2-3; D might be TRBD1 (6 bases). Deletions cut 5 bases from V and 1 base from J, with 10 bases between. CDR1 and CDR2 from the germline V gene are MNHEY and SVGAGI. CDR3 length: 14 residues. The CDR3 spells CASSAWGRTDTQYF. The CDR3 nucleotides read TGTGCCAGCAGTGCGTGGGGGCGCACAGATACGCAGTATTTT.

The gene calls are TRBV4-3 and TRBJ2-3, with TRBD2 matching 12 bases. Trimming at V came to 0 bases and at J to 5 bases, leaving 9 bases not matched to a gene. CDR1 is LGHNA, CDR2 YSLEER, per germline. The CDR3 runs to 18 residues. CDR3 residues: CASSQEVPTSGGLDTQYF. Here the CDR3 DNA reads TGCGCCAGCAGCCAAGAAGTCCCGACTAGCGGGGGTTTAGATACGCAGTATTTT.

This clone is a singleton in its sample. This CDR3 is also generated by other DNA sequences in the sample. The chain employs TRBV5-1 and TRBJ1-1; D perhaps matches TRBD1 (5 bases). Germline V gene lookup returns CDR1 SGHRS and CDR2 YFSETQ. The CDR3 is 15 residues long. With 0 bases removed from V and 3 bases from J, the gap between germline ends came to 12 bases. DNA of the CDR3: TGCGCCAGCAGCTTGGACGGGGGGAGGGACACTGAAGCTTTCTTT. Translation gives CASSLDGGRDTEAFF. Supplemented by reference TRBV5-1 and TRBJ1-1, the full variable domain reads KAGVTQTPRYLIKTRGQQVTLSCSPISGHRSVSWYQQTPGQGLQFLFEYFSETQRNKGNFPGRFSGRQFSNSRSEMNVSTLELGDSALYLCASSLDGGRDTEAFFGQGTRLTVV.

This clone has more than one count but fewer than ten. The chain couples TRBV18 to TRBJ2-7; no clear D. V lost 4 bases, J lost 2 bases, and 12 bases lay in between. The CDR3 runs to 14 residues. Germline V gene lookup returns CDR1 KGHSH and CDR2 LQKENI. CDR3 amino acids: CASSRAGITYEQYF. The CDR3 DNA reads as TGTGCCAGCTCACGGGCAGGTATAACCTACGAGCAGTACTTC.

The V call is TRBV25-1, the J call TRBJ1-3; D gene ambiguous. V was shortened by 6 bases and J by 4 bases, with 13 bases between the two germline ends. The CDR3 contains 14 residues. Germline CDR1 reads MGHDK; CDR2 reads SYGVNS. CDR3 DNA: TGTGCCAGCAGACAAGATGACTGGGGAAACACCATATATTTT. This sequence encodes CASRQDDWGNTIYF.

The chain employs TRBV2 and TRBJ2-2, with D unresolved. The CDR3 consists of 13 residues. Germline loops: CDR1 SNHLY, CDR2 FYNNEI. V was trimmed by 6 bases and J by 4 bases, leaving 9 bases between them. The CDR3 nucleotides read TGTGCCAGCAGCCTCCTAGTCACCGGGGAGCTGTTTTTT. Amino acids: CASSLLVTGELFF. The whole variable domain, filled in from reference TRBV2 and TRBJ2-2, reads EPEVTQTPSHQVTQMGQEVILRCVPISNHLYFYWYRQILGQKVEFLVSFYNNEISEKSEIFDDQFSVERPDGSNFTLKIRSTKLEDSAMYFCASSLLVTGELFFGEGSRLTVL.